This TCR beta chain was identified during a study of T-cell memory formation after mild COVID-19. The table lists this clonotype with a few counts. What it recognizes is unknown. The study's findings and limits: For contracting clones, CD4+ ones sat mainly in CM and EM, CD8+ in EMRA.

TCRdb ran MiXCR on the 5' RACE reads and lists one entry per CDR3 protein. This table holds approximately 570,000 distinct CDR3 sequences, more than 15% found once. This CDR3 contains 15 residues. V lost 3 bases to trimming and J lost 5 bases; unmatched junction nucleotides: 1. The germline V gene encodes CDR1 SGHRS and CDR2 YFSETQ. Sequences were obtained from PBMCs or a T cell subset sorted from them (not recorded which). The receptor's source is an adult woman who had mild COVID-19 (a few samples of this study predate the infection). Cell type and time point are not known. V and J are TRBV5-1 and TRBJ2-1; 14 positions agree with TRBD2. The CDR3 DNA reads as TGCGCCAGCAGCTGGGGACTAGCGGGAGACAATGAGCAGTTCTTC. Translation gives CASSWGLAGDNEQFF.